This TCR beta chain originates from a study of blood T cells in healthy people across ages. A second PCR of roughly 7 to 11 cycles used a sample-barcoded 5' primer and a J-beta primer mix. TCRdb re-called the 5' RACE reads through MiXCR, storing one row per CDR3 protein. The table includes roughly 700,000 distinct CDR3 sequences, roughly 50% detected once. The CDR3 sequence is 15 residues long. CDR1 LGHDT and CDR2 YNNKEL come from the germline V gene (reference sequence). The germline V and J ends were trimmed by 0 bases and 3 bases, with 11 bases remaining between them. The V and J genes are TRBV3-1 and TRBJ1-2; a weak D match, TRBD1 (6 bases). Sequenced sample: blood. This receptor was obtained from a woman aged 55-70 years in good health. The CDR3 here is CASSQDRGADYGYTF. Here the CDR3 DNA reads TGTGCCAGCAGCCAAGATCGGGGGGCGGACTATGGCTACACCTTC.